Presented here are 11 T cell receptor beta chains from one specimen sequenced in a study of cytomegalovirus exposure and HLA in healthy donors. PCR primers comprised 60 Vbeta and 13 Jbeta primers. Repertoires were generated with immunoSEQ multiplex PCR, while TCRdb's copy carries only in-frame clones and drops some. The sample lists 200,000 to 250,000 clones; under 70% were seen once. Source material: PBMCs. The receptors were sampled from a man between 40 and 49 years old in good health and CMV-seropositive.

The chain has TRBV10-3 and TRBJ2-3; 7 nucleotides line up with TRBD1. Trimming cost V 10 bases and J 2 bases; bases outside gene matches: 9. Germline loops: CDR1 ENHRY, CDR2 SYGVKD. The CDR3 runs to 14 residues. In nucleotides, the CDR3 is TGTGCCACGAGGGACAGTAGCATCACAGATACGCAGTATTTT. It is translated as CATRDSSITDTQYF.

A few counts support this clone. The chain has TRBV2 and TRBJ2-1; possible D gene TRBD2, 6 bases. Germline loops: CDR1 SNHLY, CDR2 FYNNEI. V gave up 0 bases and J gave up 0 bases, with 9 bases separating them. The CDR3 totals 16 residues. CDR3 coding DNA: TGTGCCAGCAGTGAAGCGGTCGGGAGCTCCTACAATGAGCAGTTCTTC. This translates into CASSEAVGSSYNEQFF.

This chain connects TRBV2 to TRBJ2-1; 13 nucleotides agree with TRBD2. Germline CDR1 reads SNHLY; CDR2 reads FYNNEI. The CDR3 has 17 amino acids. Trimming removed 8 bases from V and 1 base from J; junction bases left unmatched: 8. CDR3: CASEFGTSGESYNEQFF. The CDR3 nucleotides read TGTGCCAGCGAGTTTGGGACTAGCGGGGAATCCTACAATGAGCAGTTCTTC.

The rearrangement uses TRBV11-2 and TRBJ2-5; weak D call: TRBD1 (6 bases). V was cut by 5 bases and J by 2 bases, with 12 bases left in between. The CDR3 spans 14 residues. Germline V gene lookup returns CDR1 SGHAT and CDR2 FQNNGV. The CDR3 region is CASSHGQLQETQYF. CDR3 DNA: TGTGCCAGCAGCCACGGACAGTTGCAAGAGACCCAGTACTTC.

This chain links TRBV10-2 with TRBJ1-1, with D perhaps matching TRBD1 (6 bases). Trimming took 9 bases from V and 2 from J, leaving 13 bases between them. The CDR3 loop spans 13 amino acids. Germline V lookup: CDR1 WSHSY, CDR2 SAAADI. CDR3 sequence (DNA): TGCGCCAGTGCACCGGGGGGCAACACTGAAGCTTTCTTT. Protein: CASAPGGNTEAFF.

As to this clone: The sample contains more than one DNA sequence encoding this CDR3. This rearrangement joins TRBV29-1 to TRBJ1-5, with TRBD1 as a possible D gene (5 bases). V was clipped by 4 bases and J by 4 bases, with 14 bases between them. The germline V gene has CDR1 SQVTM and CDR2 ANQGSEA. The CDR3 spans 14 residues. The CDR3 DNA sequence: TGCAGCGTTGCTTCCGGGACTAAAAATCAGCCCCAGCATTTT. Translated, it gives CSVASGTKNQPQHF.

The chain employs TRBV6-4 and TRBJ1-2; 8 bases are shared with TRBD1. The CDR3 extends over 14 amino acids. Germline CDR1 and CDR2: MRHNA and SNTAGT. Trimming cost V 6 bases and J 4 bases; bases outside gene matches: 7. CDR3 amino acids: CASSVDRDSYGYTF. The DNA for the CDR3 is TGTGCCAGCAGCGTGGACAGGGATAGCTATGGCTACACCTTC.

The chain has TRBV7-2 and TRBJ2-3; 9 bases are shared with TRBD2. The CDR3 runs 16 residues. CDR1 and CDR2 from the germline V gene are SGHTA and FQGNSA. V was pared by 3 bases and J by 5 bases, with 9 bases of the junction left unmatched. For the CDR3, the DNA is TGTGCCAGCAGCTTCCGAGCGGGGGGTAATCAAGATACGCAGTATTTT. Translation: CASSFRAGGNQDTQYF. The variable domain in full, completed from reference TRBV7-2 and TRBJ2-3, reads GAGVSQSPSNKVTEKGKDVELRCDPISGHTALYWYRQSLGQGLEFLIYFQGNSAPDKSGLPSDRFSAERTGGSVSTLTIQRTQQEDSAVYLCASSFRAGGNQDTQYFGPGTRLTVL.

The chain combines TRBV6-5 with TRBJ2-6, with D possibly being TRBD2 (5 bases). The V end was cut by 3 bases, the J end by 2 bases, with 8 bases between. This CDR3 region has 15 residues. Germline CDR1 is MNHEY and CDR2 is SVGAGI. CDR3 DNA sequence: TGTGCCAGCAGTTATCGGGAACCTGGGGCCAACGTCCTGACTTTC. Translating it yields CASSYREPGANVLTF.

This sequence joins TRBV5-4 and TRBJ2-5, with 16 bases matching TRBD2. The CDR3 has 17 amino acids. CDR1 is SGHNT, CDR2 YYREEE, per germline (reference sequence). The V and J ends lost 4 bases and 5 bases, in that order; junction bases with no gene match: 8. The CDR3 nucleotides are TGTGCCAGCAGCGCTCCGGGACTAGCGGGGGGGCGGGAGACCCAGTACTTC. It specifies CASSAPGLAGGRETQYF.

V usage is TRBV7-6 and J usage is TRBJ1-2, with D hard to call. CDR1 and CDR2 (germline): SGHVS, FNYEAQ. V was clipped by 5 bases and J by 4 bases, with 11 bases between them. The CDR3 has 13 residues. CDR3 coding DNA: TGTGCCAGCAGCGGGGAGAACCCCTATGGCTACACCTTC. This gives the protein CASSGENPYGYTF.